This TCR beta chain derives from a study of blood T cell repertoires in COVID-19. Study-level background: The United States, Italy and Spain were the sources of the acute and convalescent COVID-19 samples. The analysed material was cDNA or gDNA that came from T cells, B-cell-depleted T cells, or PBMCs.

As originally analysed: For nucleated cells, counts were estimated from reference gene primer amplification. Assay: immunoSEQ multiplex PCR; the TCRdb copy retains only in-frame clones and omits some. The V and J calls and clone size come from that table; D and trimming were worked out from the DNA. The data contain about 310,000 clones, roughly 90% of them singletons. Recovered participants had two consecutive negative NP/OP PCR tests, healthcare professional clearance, or symptom resolution. The germline CDR1 and CDR2 sequences are SGHTS and YDEGEE. This CDR3 comprises 11 residues. V lost 4 bases and J 10 bases, leaving 11 bases between the germline ends.

Sample: PBMCs or T cells enriched from blood (not recorded which). This TCR derives from a man aged 55 to 70 who had recovered from COVID-19. The V call is TRBV5-8, the J call TRBJ1-1, with D perhaps TRBD1 (5 bases). The CDR3 spells CASSLWRGAFF. CDR3 DNA: TGTGCCAGCAGCCTGTGGAGGGGAGCTTTCTTT.